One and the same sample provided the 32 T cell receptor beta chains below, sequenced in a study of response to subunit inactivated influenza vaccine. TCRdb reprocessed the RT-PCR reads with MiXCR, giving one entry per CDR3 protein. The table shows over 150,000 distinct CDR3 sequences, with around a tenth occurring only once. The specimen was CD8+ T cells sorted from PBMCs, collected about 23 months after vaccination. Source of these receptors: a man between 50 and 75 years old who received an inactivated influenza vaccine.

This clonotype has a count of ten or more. In nucleotides, the CDR3 is TGTGCCAGCAGCCCGGCGCTGACAGACTACGAGCAGTACTTC. It is translated as CASSPALTDYEQYF. The chain is built from TRBV5-6 and TRBJ2-7, with TRBD1 as a possible D gene (5 bases). Trimming removed 4 bases from V and 3 bases from J, with 14 bases in between. The germline CDR1 and CDR2 sequences are SGHDT and YYEEEE. The CDR3 is made up of 14 amino acids. Full variable domain (remainder filled in from reference TRBV5-6 and TRBJ2-7): DAGVTQSPTHLIKTRGQQVTLRCSPKSGHDTVSWYQQALGQGPQFIFQYYEEEERQRGNFPDRFSGHQFPNYSSELNVNALLLGDSALYLCASSPALTDYEQYFGPGTRLTVT.

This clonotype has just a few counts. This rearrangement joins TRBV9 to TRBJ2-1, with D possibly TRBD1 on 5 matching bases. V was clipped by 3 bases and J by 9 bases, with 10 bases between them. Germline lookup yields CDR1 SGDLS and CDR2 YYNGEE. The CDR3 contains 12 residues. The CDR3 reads CASSGLRGEQFF. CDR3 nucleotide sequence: TGTGCCAGCAGCGGCCTAAGGGGTGAGCAGTTCTTC.

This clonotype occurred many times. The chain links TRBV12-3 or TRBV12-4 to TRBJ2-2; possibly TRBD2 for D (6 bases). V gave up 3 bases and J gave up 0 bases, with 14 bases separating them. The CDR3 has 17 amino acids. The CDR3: CASSFGLRGANTGELFF. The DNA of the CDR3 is TGTGCCAGCAGTTTTGGGTTGCGGGGAGCGAACACCGGGGAGCTGTTTTTT.

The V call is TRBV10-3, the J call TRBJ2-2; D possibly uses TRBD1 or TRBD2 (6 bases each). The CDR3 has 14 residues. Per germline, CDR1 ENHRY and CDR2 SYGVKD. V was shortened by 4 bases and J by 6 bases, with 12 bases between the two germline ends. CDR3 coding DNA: TGTGCCATCAGTGGAGGGGGGCACTCCGGGGAGCTGTTTTTT. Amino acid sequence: CAISGGGHSGELFF.

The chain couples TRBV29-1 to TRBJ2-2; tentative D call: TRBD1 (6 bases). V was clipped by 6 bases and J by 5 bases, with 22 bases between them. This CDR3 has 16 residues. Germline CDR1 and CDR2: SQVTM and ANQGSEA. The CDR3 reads CSVSHPGHRPTGELFF. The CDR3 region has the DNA TGCAGCGTCTCGCATCCGGGACATCGTCCAACCGGGGAGCTGTTTTTT.

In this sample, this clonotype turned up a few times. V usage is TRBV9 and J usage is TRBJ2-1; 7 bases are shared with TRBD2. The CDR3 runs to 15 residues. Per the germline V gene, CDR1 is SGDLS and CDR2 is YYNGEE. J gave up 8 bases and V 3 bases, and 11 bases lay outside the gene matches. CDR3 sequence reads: CASSALGRENDEQFF. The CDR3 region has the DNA TGTGCCAGCAGCGCCTTGGGGCGGGAGAACGATGAGCAGTTCTTC.

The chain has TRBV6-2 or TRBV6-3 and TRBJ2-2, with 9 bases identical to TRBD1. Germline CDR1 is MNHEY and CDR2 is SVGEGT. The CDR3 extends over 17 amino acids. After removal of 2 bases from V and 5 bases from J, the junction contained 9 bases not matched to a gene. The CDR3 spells CASSYHEDRGETGELFF. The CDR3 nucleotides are TGTGCCAGCAGTTACCATGAGGACAGGGGAGAGACCGGGGAGCTGTTTTTT.

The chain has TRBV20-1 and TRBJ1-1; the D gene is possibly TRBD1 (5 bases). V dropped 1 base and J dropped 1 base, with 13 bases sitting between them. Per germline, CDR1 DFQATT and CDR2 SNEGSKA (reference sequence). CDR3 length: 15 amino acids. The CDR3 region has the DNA TGCAGTGCTAGAGCCGCCTCGGGGGGGAACACTGAAGCTTTCTTT. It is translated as CSARAASGGNTEAFF.

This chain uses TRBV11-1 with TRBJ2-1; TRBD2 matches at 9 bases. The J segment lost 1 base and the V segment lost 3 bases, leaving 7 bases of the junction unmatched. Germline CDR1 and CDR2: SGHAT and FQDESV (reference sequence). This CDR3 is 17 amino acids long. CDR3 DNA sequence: TGTGCCAGCAGCTTTGGAAGCGGGAGGTATTCCTACAATGAGCAGTTCTTC. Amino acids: CASSFGSGRYSYNEQFF.

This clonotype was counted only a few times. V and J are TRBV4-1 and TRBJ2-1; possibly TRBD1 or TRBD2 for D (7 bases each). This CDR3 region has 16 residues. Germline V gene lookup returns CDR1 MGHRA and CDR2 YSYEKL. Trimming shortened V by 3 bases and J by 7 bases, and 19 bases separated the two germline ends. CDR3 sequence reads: CASSHRAGGEKNEQFF. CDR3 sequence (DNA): TGCGCCAGCAGCCATCGGGCAGGGGGGGAAAAAAATGAGCAGTTCTTC.

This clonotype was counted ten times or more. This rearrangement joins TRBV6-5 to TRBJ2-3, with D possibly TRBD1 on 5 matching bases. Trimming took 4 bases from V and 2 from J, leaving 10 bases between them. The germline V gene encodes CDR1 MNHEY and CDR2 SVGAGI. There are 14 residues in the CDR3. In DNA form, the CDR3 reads TGTGCCAGCAGTTCCCAGGACACCACAGATACGCAGTATTTT. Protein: CASSSQDTTDTQYF.

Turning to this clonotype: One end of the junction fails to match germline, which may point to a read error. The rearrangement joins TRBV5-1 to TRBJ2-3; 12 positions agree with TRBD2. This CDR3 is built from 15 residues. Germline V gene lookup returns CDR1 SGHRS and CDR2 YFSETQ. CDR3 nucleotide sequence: TGCGCCAGCAGCCTACTAGCGGGGGGCACAGCTACGCAGTATTTT. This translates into CASSLLAGGTATQYF.

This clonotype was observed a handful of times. As DNA, the CDR3 is TGCGCCAGCAGCCAAGTGGGGGGTTTACAGCCCCAGCATTTT. Amino acids: CASSQVGGLQPQHF. The chain links TRBV4-1 to TRBJ1-5, with TRBD1 as a possible D gene (5 bases). Germline V gene sequence: CDR1 MGHRA, CDR2 YSYEKL. Trimming cost V 1 base and J 7 bases, with 11 bases left between them. There are 14 residues in the CDR3.

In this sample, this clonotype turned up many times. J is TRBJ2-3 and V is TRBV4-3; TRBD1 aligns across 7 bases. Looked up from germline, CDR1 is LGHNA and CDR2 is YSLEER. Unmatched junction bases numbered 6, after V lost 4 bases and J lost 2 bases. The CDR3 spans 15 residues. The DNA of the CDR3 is TGCGCCAGCAGCCCGTTGGGACAGCACACAGATACGCAGTATTTT. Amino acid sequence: CASSPLGQHTDTQYF.

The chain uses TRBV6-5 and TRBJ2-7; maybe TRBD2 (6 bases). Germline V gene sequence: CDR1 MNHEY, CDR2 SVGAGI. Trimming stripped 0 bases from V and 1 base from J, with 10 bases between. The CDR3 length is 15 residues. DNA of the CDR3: TGTGCCAGCAGTTACTCGGGGGACTTATCCTACGAGCAGTACTTC. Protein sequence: CASSYSGDLSYEQYF.

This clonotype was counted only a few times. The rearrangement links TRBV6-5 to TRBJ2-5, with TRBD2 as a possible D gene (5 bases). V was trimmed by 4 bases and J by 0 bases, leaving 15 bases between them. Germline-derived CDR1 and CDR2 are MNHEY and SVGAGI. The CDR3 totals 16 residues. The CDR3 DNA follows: TGTGCCAGCAGTTTTACGAGGGCAGGTCACCAAGAGACCCAGTACTTC. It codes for CASSFTRAGHQETQYF.

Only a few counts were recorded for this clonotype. The CDR3 coding sequence is TGCGCCAGCAGCCAAGGGACAGGACCTGGAAACACCATATATTTT. It yields the protein CASSQGTGPGNTIYF. This chain links TRBV4-3 with TRBJ1-3; 7 bases match TRBD1. Germline V gives CDR1 LGHNA, CDR2 YSLEER. J was trimmed by 2 bases and V by 1 base; bases with no gene match: 2. CDR3 length: 15 amino acids.

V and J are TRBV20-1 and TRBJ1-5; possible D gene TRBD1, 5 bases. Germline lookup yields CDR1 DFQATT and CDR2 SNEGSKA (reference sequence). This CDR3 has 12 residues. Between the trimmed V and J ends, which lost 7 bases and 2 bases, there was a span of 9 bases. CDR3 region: CSGGEGNQPQHF. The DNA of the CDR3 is TGCAGTGGGGGGGAAGGCAATCAGCCCCAGCATTTT.

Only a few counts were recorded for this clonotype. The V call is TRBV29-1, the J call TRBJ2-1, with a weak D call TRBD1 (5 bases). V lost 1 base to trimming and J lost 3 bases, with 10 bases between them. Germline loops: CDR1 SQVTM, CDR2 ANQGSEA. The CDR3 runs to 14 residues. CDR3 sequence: CSVEVGQGYNEQFF. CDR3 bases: TGCAGCGTTGAAGTCGGGCAGGGCTACAATGAGCAGTTCTTC.

CDR3 DNA sequence: TGTGCCAGCAGGCGGGACCCGGATGCCGCTGAGCAGTTCTTC. This codes for CASRRDPDAAEQFF. The J gene is TRBJ2-1, the V gene TRBV7-8; D may be TRBD2 (6 bases). The CDR3 is made up of 14 amino acids. V was trimmed by 6 bases and J by 9 bases, leaving 18 bases between them. CDR1 SGHVS and CDR2 FQNEAQ come from the germline V gene.

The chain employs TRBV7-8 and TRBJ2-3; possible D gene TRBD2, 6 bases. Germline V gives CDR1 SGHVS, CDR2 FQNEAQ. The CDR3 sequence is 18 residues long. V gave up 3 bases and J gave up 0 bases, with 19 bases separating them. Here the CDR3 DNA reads TGTGCCAGCAGCTTTAGCAGTAGCGGAGCGTCTAGCACAGATACGCAGTATTTT. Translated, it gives CASSFSSSGASSTDTQYF.

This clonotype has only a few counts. CDR3 nucleotides: TGCGCCAGCAGCTTGTATCAGGGAACGAGCGGGGAGCTGTTTTTT. Residues: CASSLYQGTSGELFF. The chain employs TRBV5-1 and TRBJ2-2; perhaps TRBD1 as D (5 bases). Germline CDR1 reads SGHRS; CDR2 reads YFSETQ. The CDR3 spans 15 residues. Trimming removed 1 base from V and 7 bases from J, with 14 bases in between.

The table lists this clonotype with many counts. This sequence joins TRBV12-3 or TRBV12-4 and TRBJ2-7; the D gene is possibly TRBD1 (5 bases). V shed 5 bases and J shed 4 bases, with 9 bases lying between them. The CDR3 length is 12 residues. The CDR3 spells CASSQGIYEQYF. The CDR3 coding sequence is TGTGCCAGCAGTCAGGGAATTTACGAGCAGTACTTC.

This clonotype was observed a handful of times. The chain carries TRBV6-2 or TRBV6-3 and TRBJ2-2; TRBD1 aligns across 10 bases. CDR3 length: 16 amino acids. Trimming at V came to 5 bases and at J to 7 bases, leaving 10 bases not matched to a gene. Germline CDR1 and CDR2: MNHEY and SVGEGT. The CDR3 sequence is CASSPTTGGEIGELFF. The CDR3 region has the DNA TGTGCCAGCAGTCCAACGACAGGGGGCGAAATCGGGGAGCTGTTTTTT.

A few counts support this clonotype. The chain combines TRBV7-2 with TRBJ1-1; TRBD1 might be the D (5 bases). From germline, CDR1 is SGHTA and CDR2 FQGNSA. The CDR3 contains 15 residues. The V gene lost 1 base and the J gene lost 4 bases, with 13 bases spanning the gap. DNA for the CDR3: TGTGCCAGCAGCTTAGATGGGGGGATAGGCACTGAAGCTTTCTTT. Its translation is CASSLDGGIGTEAFF.

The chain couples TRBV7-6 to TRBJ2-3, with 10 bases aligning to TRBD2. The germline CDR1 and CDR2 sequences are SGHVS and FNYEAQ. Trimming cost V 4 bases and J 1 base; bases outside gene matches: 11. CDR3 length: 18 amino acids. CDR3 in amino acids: CASSWGVAGGVGTDTQYF. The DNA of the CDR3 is TGTGCCAGCAGCTGGGGAGTAGCGGGAGGCGTTGGCACAGATACGCAGTATTTT.

CDR3 nucleotide sequence: TGTGCCAGCAGTCTAGGGGACAGGGGCACAGATACGCAGTATTTT. Its translation is CASSLGDRGTDTQYF. The chain joins TRBV12-3 or TRBV12-4 to TRBJ2-3; 9 nucleotides match TRBD1. The CDR3 consists of 15 residues. Losses at the gene ends were 5 bases for V and 1 base for J; bases not matched to a gene: 4.

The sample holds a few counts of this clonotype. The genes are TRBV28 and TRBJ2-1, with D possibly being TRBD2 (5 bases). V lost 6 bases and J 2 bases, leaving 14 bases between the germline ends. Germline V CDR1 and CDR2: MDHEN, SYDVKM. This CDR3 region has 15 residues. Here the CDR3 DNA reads TGTGCCAGCAGCCCGGTGGCGCGGGCCTACAATGAGCAGTTCTTC. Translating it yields CASSPVARAYNEQFF.

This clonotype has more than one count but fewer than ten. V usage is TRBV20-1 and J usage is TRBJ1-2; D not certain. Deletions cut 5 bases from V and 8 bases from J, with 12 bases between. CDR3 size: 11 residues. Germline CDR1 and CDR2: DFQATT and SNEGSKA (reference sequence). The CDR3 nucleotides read TGCAGTGCTCGCGAAGGAGGCGGCTACACCTTC. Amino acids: CSAREGGGYTF.

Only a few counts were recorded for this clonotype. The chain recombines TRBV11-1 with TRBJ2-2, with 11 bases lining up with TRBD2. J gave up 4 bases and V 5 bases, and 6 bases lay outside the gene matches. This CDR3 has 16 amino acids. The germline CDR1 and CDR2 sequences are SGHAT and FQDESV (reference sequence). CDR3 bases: TGTGCCAGCAGCGACACTAGCGGGGGTTCCACCGGGGAGCTGTTTTTT. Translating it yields CASSDTSGGSTGELFF.

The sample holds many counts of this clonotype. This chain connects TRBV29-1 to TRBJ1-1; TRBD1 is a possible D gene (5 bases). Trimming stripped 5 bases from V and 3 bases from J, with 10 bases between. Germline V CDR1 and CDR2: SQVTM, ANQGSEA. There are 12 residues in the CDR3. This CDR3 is CSVTAGYTEAFF. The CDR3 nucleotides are TGCAGCGTTACCGCAGGGTACACTGAAGCTTTCTTT.

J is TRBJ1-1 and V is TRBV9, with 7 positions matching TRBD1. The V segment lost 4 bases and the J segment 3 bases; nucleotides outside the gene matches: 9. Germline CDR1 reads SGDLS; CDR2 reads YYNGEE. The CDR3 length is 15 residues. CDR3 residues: CASSTRQGGYTEAFF. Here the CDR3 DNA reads TGTGCCAGCAGCACTCGACAGGGTGGGTACACTGAAGCTTTCTTT.